This T cell receptor (beta chain) came from a study of Ad26.COV2.S vaccination and SARS-CoV-2 variants. The assay was immunoSEQ multiplex PCR, and TCRdb's table has in-frame clones only and misses some. This sample has roughly 140,000 clones, with 86% found just once. In its sample, this clone was seen a few times. Its antigen is as yet unknown. Trimming left V 2 bases short and J 6 bases short, with 20 bases between. Germline V gene data show CDR1 as SGHDN and CDR2 as FVKESK. This CDR3 comprises 16 residues. Study-wide points: From the TCR breadth and depth analyses, total T cell responses may have been underestimated.

The chain is built from TRBV14 and TRBJ2-7; D is perhaps TRBD1 (5 bases). This TCR derives from a human donor who had recovered from COVID-19. The source was peripheral blood, collected after recovery from COVID-19. DNA of the CDR3: TGTGCCAGCAGCCAATTTCCCCGTGGGGCCGTCGCCGAGCAGTACTTC. Translation: CASSQFPRGAVAEQYF.